The T cell receptor (beta chain) described here comes from a study of blood T cell repertoires in COVID-19. About the research overall: The samples span acute and convalescent COVID-19 from the United States, Italy and Spain. PBMCs, B-cell-depleted T cells, or T cells provided the cDNA or gDNA that made up the material.

V dropped 6 bases and J dropped 5; count of bases not matched to a gene: 12. The CDR3 covers 16 residues. From germline, CDR1 is SSHAT and CDR2 FNYEAQ (reference sequence). Original analysis: Amplification of reference gene primers provided the estimated nucleated cell counts. Clones were sequenced by immunoSEQ multiplex PCR, and TCRdb holds only the in-frame ones, with some missing. For V, J and clone size, that table is used; D and trimming come from the DNA. The sample includes some 400,000 clones, more than 85% of them seen just once. A single count supports this clone. This TCR was recovered from a human donor in a cohort sampled during active COVID-19. The sequenced sample consisted of peripheral blood. The genes are TRBV7-7 and TRBJ2-7; 11 bases are shared with TRBD2. The CDR3 region has the DNA TGTGCCAGCAGACATAGCGGGAGGGGGTCAGGCCACGAGCAGTACTTC. Its protein product is CASRHSGRGSGHEQYF. The entire variable domain, with the rest obtained from reference TRBV7-7 and TRBJ2-7, is as follows: GAGVSQSPRYKVTKRGQDVTLRCDPISSHATLYWYQQALGQGPEFLTYFNYEAQPDKSGLPSDRFSAERPEGSISTLTIQRTEQRDSAMYRCASRHSGRGSGHEQYFGPGTRLTVT.